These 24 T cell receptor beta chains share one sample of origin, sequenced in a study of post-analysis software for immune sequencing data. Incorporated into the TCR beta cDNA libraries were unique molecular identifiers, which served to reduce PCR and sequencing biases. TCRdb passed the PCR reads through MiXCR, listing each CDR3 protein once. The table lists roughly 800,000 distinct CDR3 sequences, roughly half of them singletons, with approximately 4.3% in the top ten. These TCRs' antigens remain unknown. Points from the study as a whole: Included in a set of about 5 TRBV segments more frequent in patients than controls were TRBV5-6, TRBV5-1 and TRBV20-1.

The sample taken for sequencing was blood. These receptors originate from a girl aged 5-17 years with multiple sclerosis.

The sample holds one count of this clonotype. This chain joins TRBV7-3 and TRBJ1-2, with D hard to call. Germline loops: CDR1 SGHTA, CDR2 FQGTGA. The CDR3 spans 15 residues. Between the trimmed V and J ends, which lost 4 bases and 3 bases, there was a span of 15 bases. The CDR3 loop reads CASSSRAGVDYGYTF. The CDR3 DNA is TGTGCCAGCAGCTCCCGCGCCGGAGTGGACTATGGCTACACCTTC.

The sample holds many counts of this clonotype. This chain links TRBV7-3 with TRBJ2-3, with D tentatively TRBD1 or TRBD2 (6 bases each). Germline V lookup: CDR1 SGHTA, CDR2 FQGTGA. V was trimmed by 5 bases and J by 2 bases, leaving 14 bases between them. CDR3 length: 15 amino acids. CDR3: CASSPRGLVTDTQYF. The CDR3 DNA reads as TGTGCCAGCAGCCCCAGGGGACTCGTCACAGATACGCAGTATTTT.

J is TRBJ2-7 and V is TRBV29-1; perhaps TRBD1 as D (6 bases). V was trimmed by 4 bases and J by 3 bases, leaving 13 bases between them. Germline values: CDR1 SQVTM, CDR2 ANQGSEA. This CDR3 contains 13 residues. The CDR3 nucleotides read TGCAGCGTTGGGGTCAGCAGGGGCTACGAGCAGTACTTC. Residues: CSVGVSRGYEQYF.

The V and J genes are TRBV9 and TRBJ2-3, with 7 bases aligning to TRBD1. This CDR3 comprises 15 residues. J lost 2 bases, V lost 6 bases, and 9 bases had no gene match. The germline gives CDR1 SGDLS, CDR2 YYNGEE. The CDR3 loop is CASTKRGLDTDTQYF. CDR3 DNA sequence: TGTGCCAGCACCAAAAGGGGGCTAGACACAGATACGCAGTATTTT.

CDR3 coding DNA: TGTGCCAGCAGTTTCGGACGAAAAGACACTGAAGCTTTCTTT. Translation: CASSFGRKDTEAFF. The V call is TRBV12-3 or TRBV12-4, the J call TRBJ1-1; D is uncertain. V dropped 3 bases and J dropped 3 bases, with 11 bases sitting between them. This CDR3 is built from 14 residues.

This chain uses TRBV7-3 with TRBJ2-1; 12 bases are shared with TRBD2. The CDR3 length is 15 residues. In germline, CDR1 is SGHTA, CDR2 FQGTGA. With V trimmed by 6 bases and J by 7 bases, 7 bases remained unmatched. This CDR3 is CASSPLAGGKNEQFF. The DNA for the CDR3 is TGTGCCAGCAGTCCCCTAGCGGGGGGGAAGAATGAGCAGTTCTTC.

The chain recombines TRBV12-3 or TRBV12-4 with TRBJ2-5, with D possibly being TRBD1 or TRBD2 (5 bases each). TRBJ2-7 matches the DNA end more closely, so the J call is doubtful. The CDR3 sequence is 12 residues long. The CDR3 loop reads CASSERGFEQYF. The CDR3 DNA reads TGTGCCAGCAGTGAACGGGGCTTCGAGCAGTACTTC.

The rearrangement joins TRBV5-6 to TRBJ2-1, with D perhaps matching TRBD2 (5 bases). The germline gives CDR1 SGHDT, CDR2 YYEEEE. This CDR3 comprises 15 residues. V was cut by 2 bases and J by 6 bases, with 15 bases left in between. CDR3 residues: CASSFRELSPNEQFF. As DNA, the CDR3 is TGTGCCAGCAGCTTTCGGGAATTGAGTCCCAATGAGCAGTTCTTC.

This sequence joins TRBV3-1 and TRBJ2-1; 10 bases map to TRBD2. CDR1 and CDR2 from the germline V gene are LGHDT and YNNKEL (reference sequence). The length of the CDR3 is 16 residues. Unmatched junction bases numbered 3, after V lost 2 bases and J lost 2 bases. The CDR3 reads CASSQLAGAPYNEQFF. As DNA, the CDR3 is TGTGCCAGCAGCCAACTAGCGGGGGCTCCCTACAATGAGCAGTTCTTC.

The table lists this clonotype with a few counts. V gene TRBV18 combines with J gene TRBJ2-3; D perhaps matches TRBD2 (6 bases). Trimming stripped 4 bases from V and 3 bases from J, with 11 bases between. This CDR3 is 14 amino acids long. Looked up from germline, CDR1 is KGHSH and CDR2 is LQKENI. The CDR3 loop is CASSLRRGTDTQYF. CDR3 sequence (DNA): TGTGCCAGCTCACTCCGGAGGGGTACAGATACGCAGTATTTT.

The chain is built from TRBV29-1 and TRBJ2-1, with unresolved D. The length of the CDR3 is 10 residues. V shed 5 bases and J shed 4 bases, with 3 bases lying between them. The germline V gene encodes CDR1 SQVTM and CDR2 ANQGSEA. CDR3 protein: CSVYYNEQFF. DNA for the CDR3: TGCAGCGTTTATTACAATGAGCAGTTCTTC.

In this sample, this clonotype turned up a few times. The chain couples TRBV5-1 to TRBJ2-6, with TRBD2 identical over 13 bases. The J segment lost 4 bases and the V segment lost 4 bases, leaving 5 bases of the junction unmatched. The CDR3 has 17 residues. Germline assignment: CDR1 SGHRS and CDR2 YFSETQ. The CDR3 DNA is TGCGCCAGCAGCCTGGGACTAGCGGGAATGGGGGCCAACGTCCTGACTTTC. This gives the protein CASSLGLAGMGANVLTF.

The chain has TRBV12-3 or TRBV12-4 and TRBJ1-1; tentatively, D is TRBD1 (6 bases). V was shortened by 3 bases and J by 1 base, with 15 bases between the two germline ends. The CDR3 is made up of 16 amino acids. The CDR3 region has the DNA TGTGCCAGCAGTTTTGGTTTGCGAGGGGGGAACACTGAAGCTTTCTTT. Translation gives CASSFGLRGGNTEAFF.

The CDR3 sequence: CSARSPGLAVRGSYEQYF. For the CDR3, the DNA is TGCAGTGCTAGATCCCCGGGACTAGCGGTGAGGGGGTCCTACGAGCAGTACTTC. The rearrangement joins TRBV20-1 to TRBJ2-7, with 11 positions matching TRBD2. Trimming removed 2 bases from V and 1 base from J; junction bases left unmatched: 13. The CDR3 length is 18 residues. The germline gives CDR1 DFQATT, CDR2 SNEGSKA (reference sequence).

CDR3 loop: CAWSVLAGAGSEQFF. DNA for the CDR3: TGTGCCTGGAGTGTACTAGCGGGGGCTGGTAGTGAGCAGTTCTTC. The genes are TRBV30 and TRBJ2-1; 11 positions agree with TRBD2. J gave up 9 bases and V 0 bases, and 7 bases lay outside the gene matches. The germline CDR1 and CDR2 sequences are GTSNPN and SVGIG (reference sequence). The CDR3 runs to 15 residues.

The CDR3 region is CASSDLRLAGDHEQFF. The CDR3 DNA reads TGTGCCAGCAGTGACCTTCGACTAGCGGGAGACCATGAGCAGTTCTTC. The chain recombines TRBV6-1 with TRBJ2-1; 12 bases map to TRBD2. CDR3 size: 16 residues. Germline loops: CDR1 MNHNS, CDR2 SASEGT. The trim removed 3 bases at V and 8 bases at J, leaving 8 bases unmatched.

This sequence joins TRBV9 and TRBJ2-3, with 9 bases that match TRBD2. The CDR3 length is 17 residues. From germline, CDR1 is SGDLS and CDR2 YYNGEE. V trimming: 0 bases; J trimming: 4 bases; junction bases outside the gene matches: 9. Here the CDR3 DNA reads TGTGCCAGCAGCGTAGAATCGTGGACTAGCGTCCCAGATACGCAGTATTTT. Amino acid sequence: CASSVESWTSVPDTQYF.

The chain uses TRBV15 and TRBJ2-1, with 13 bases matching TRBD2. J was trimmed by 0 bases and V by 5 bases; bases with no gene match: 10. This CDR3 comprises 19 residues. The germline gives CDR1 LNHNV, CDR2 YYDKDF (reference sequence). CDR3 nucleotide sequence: TGTGCCACCAGCTATTCCACTAGCGGGAGGGCTAGCTCCTACAATGAGCAGTTCTTC. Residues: CATSYSTSGRASSYNEQFF.

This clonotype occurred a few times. CDR3 nucleotides: TGCGCCAGCAGCTTGGACGGGGACTACGCCTATGAGCAGTACTTC. This encodes CASSLDGDYAYEQYF. The chain employs TRBV5-1 and TRBJ2-5; TRBD2 matches at 7 bases. With V trimmed by 0 bases and J by 11 bases, 13 bases remained unmatched. The CDR3 runs to 15 residues. Germline lookup yields CDR1 SGHRS and CDR2 YFSETQ.

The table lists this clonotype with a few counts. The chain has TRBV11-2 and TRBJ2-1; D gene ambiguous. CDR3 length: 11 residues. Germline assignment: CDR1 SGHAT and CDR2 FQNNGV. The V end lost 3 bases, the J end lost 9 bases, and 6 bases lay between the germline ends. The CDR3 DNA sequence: TGTGCCAGCAGCTTGACGAGTGAGCAGTTCTTC. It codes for CASSLTSEQFF.

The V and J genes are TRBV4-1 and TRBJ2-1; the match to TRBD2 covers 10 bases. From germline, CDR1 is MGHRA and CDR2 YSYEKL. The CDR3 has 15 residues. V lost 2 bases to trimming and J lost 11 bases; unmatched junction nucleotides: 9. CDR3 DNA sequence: TGCGCCAGCAGCCAAATAGCGGGGGGTCAACCTCAGCAGTTCTTC. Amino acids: CASSQIAGGQPQQFF.

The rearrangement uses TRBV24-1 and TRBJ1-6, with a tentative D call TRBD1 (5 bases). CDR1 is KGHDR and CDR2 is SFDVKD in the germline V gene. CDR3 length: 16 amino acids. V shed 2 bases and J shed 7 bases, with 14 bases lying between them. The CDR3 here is CATSDSKVRANSPLHF. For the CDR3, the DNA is TGTGCCACCAGTGATTCGAAGGTCAGGGCGAATTCACCCCTCCACTTT.

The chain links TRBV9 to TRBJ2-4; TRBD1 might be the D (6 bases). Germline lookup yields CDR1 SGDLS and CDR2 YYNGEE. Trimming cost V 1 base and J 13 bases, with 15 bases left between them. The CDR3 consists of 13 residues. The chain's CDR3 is CASSVWGEGEQYF. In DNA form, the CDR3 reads TGTGCCAGCAGCGTATGGGGCGAGGGGGAGCAGTACTTC.

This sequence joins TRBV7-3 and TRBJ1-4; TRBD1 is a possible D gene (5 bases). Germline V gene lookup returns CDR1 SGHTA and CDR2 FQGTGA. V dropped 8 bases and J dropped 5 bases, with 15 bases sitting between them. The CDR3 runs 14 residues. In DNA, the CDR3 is TGTGCCAGCGCCCTTTCCGGGGGAAATGAAAAACTGTTTTTT. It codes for CASALSGGNEKLFF.